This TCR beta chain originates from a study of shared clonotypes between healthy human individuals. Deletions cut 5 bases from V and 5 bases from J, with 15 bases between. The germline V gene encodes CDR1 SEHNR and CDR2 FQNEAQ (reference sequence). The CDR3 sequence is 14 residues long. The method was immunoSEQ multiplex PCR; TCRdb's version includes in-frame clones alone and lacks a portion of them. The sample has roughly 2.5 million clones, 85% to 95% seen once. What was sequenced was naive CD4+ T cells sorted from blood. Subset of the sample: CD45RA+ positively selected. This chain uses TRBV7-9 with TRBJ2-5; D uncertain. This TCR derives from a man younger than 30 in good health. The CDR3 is CASSSLGSFETQYF. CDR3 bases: TGTGCCAGCAGCAGCCTAGGCTCTTTTGAGACCCAGTACTTC.